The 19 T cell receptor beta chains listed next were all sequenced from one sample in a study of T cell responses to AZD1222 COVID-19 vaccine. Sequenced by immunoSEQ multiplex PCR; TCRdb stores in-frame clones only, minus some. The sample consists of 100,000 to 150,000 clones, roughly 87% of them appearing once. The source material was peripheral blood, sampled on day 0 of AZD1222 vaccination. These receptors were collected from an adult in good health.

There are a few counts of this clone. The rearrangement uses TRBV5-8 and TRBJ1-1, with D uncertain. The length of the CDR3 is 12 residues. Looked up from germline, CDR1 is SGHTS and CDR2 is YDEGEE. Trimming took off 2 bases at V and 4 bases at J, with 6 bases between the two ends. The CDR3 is CASSFKGTEAFF. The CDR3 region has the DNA TGTGCCAGCAGCTTCAAGGGCACTGAAGCTTTCTTT.

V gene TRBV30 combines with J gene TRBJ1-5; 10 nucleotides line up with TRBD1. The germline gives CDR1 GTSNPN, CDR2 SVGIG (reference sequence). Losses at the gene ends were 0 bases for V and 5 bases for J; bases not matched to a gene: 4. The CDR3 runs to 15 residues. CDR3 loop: CAWSVPGTGDQPQHF. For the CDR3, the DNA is TGTGCCTGGAGTGTACCTGGGACAGGGGATCAGCCCCAGCATTTT.

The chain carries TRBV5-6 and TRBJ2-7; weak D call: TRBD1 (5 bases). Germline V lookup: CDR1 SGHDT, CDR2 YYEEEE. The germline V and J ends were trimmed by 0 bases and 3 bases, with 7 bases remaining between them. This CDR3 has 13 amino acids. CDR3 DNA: TGTGCCAGCAGCTTGGCTAGGGGCTACGAGCAGTACTTC. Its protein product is CASSLARGYEQYF.

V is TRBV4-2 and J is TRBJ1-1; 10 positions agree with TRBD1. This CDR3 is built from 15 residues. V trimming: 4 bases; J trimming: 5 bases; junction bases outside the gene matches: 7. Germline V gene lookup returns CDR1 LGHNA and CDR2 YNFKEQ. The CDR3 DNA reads TGTGCCAGCAGCCTATCCGGGACAGGGGCAACTGAAGCTTTCTTT. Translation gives CASSLSGTGATEAFF.

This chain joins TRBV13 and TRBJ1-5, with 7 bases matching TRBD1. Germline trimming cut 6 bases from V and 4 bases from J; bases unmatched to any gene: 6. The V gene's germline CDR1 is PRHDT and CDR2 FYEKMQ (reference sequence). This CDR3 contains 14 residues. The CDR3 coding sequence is TGTGCCAGCAGTATCCGGGACAGAAATCAGCCCCAGCATTTT. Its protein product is CASSIRDRNQPQHF.

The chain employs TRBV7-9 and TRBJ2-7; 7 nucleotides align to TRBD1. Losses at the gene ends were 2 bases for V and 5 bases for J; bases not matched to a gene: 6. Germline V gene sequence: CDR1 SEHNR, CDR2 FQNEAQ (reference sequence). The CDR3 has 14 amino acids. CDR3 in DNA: TGTGCCAGCAGCTTATCGACAGGGTCCAACGAGCAGTACTTC. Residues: CASSLSTGSNEQYF. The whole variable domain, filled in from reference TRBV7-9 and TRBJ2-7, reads DTGVSQNPRHKITKRGQNVTFRCDPISEHNRLYWYRQTLGQGPEFLTYFQNEAQLEKSRLLSDRFSAERPKGSFSTLEIQRTEQGDSAMYLCASSLSTGSNEQYFGPGTRLTVT.

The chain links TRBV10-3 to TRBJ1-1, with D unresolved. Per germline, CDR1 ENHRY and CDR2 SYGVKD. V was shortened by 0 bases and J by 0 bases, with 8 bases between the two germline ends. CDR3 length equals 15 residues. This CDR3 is CAISESSVLNTEAFF. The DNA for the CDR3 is TGTGCCATCAGTGAGTCATCAGTATTGAACACTGAAGCTTTCTTT.

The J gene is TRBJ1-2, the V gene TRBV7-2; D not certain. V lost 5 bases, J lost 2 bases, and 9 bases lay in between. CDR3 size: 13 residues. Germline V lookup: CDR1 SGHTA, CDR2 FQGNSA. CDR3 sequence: CASSPYGNYGYTF. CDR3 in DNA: TGTGCCAGCAGCCCTTACGGGAACTATGGCTACACCTTC.

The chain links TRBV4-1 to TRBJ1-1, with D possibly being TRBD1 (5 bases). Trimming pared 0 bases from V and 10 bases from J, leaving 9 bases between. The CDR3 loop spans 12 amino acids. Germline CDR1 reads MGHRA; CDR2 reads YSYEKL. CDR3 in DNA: TGCGCCAGCAGCCAAGAGGTGGGGGGAGCTTTCTTT. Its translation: CASSQEVGGAFF.

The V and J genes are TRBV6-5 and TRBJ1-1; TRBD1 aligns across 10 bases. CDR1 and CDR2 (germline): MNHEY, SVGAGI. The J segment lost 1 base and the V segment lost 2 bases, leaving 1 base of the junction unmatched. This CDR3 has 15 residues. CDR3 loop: CASSYGTGANTEAFF. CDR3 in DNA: TGTGCCAGCAGTTACGGGACAGGGGCGAACACTGAAGCTTTCTTT.

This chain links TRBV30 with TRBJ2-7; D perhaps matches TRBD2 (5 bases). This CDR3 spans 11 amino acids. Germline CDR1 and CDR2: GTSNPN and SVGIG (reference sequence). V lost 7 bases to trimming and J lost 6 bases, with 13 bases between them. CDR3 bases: TGTGCCTCGCTCATAGCGTTCGAGCAGTACTTC. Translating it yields CASLIAFEQYF.

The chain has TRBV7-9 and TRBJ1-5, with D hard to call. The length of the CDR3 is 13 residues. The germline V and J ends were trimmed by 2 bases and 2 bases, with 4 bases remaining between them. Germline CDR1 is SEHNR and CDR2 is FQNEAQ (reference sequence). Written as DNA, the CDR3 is TGTGCCAGCAGCTTACCCGGCAATCAGCCCCAGCATTTT. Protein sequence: CASSLPGNQPQHF. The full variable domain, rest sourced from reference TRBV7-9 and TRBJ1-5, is DTGVSQNPRHKITKRGQNVTFRCDPISEHNRLYWYRQTLGQGPEFLTYFQNEAQLEKSRLLSDRFSAERPKGSFSTLEIQRTEQGDSAMYLCASSLPGNQPQHFGDGTRLSIL.

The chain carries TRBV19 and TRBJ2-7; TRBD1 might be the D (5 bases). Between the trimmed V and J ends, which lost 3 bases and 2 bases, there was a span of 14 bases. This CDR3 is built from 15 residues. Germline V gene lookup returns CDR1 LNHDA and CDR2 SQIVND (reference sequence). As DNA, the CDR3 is TGTGCCAGTAGTATCAAAGGGGTACCTCCCTACGAGCAGTACTTC. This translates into CASSIKGVPPYEQYF.

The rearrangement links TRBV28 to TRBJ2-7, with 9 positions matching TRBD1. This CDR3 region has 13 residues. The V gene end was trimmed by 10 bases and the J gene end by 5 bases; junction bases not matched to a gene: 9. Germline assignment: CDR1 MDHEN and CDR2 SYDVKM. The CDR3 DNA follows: TGTGCCACCCCCGGGACAGGGTCCGACGAGCAGTACTTC. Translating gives CATPGTGSDEQYF.

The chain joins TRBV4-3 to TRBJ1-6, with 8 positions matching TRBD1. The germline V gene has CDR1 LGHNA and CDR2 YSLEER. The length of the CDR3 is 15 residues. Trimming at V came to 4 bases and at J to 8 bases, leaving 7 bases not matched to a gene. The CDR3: CASSRQYRGDSPLHF. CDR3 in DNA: TGCGCCAGCAGCCGACAATACAGGGGGGATTCACCCCTCCACTTT.

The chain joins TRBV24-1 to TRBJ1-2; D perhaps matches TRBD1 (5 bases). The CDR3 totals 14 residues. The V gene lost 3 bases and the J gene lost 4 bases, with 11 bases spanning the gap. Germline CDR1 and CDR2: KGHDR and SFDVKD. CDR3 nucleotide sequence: TGTGCCACCAGTGATCGGACAATCTTCTATGGCTACACCTTC. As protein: CATSDRTIFYGYTF.

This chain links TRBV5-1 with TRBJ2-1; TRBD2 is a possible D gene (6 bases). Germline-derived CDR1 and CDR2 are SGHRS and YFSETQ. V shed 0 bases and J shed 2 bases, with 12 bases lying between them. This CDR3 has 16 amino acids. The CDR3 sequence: CASSLGAGEAYNEQFF. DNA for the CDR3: TGCGCCAGCAGCTTGGGAGCCGGGGAGGCCTACAATGAGCAGTTCTTC.

CDR3 DNA sequence: TGTGCCAGCAGTCAAAGACACGTTCTAAACACCGGGGAGCTGTTTTTT. It codes for CASSQRHVLNTGELFF. This chain connects TRBV6-6 to TRBJ2-2; no clear D. V dropped 5 bases and J dropped 2 bases, with 15 bases sitting between them. This CDR3 comprises 16 residues. Germline CDR1 is MNHNY and CDR2 is SVGAGI (reference sequence).

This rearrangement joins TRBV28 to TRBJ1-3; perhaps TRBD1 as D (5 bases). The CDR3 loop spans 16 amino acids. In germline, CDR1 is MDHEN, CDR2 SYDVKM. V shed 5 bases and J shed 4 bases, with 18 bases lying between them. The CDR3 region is CASSTLGTRTGNTIYF. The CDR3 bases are TGTGCCAGCAGTACCTTGGGAACTCGGACAGGAAACACCATATATTTT.